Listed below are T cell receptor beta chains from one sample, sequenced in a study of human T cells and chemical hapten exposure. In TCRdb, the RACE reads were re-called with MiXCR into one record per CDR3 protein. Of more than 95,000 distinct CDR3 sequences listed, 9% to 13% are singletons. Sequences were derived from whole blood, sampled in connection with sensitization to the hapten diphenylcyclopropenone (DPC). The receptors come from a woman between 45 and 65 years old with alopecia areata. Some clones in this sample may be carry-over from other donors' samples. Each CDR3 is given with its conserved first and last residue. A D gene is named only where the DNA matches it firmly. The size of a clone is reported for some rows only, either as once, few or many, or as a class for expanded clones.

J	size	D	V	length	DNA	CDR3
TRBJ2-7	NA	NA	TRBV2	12	TGTGCCACCGCGGGGAGGACCTACGAGCAGTACTTC	CATAGRTYEQYF
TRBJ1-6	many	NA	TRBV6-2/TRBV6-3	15	TGTGCCAGCGAGGGGGGCCGCTCCTATAATTCACCCCTCCACTTT	CASEGGRSYNSPLHF
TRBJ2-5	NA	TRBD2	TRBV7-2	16	TGTGCCAGCAGACCCCCCCCAAGCGGGGTCCAAAAGACCCAGTACTTC	CASRPPPSGVQKTQYF
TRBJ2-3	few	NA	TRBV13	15	TGTGCCAGCAGCTTAGCCAGGGCTAGCACAGATACGCAGTATTTT	CASSLARASTDTQYF
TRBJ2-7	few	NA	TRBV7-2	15	TGTGCCAGCAGCTTCCCAGGGACTGGAAAATACGAGCAGTACTTC	CASSFPGTGKYEQYF
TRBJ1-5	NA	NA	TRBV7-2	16	TGTGCCAGCAGCTTAGGCGGGGGATATAGCAATCAGCCCCAGCATTTT	CASSLGGGYSNQPQHF
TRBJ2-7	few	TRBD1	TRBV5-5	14	TGTGCCAGCAACGTAGGGGACAGGGGCTACGAGCAGTACTTC	CASNVGDRGYEQYF
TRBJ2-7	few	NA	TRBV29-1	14	TGCAGCGTTCTCGCCCCGACGTCGGCCTACGAGCAGTACTTC	CSVLAPTSAYEQYF
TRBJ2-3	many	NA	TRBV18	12	TGTGCCAGCTCAACGACGGAGGATACGCAGTATTTT	CASSTTEDTQYF
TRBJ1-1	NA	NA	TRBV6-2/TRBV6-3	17	TGTGCCAGCAGTTACTCGCTGCCAGGGGTATCGGACACTGAAGCTTTCTTT	CASSYSLPGVSDTEAFF
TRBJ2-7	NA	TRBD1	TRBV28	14	TGTGCCAGCGGGGGGACAGGCCTTACCTACGAGCAGTACTTC	CASGGTGLTYEQYF
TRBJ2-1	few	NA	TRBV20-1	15	TGCAGTGCCGGGCCGGGACGGGGGGCTATCGATGAGCAGTTCTTC	CSAGPGRGAIDEQFF
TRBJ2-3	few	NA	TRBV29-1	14	TGCAGCGTTGAAGACGCGATGATCACAGATACGCAGTATTTT	CSVEDAMITDTQYF
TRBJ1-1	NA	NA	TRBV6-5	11	TGTGCCAGCAGTTACTACAAAGAAGCTTTCTTT	CASSYYKEAFF
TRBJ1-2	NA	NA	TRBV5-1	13	TGCGCCAGCAGCTTGGGGGGAAACTATGGCTACACCTTC	CASSLGGNYGYTF
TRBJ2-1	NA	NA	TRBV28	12	TGTGCCAGTTGTAGCTCCTACAATGAGCAGTTCTTC	CASCSSYNEQFF
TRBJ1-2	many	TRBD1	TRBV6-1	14	TGTGCCAGCACCCGACAGGGCCGGCAGAATGGCTACACCTTC	CASTRQGRQNGYTF
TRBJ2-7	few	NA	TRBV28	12	TGTGCCAGCAGTTTAATATCCTACGAGCAGTACTTC	CASSLISYEQYF
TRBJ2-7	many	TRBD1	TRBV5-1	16	TGCGCCAGCAGCGCGCGGACAGGGGCGAGGGGTAACGAGCAGTACTTC	CASSARTGARGNEQYF
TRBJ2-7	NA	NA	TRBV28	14	TGTGCCAGCAGTTTAGGGCTAGCCCCCTACGAGCAGTACTTC	CASSLGLAPYEQYF
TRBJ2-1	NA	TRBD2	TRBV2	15	TGTGCCAGCCACACCTCCGGGACTAGAGGTTATGAGCAGTTCTTC	CASHTSGTRGYEQFF
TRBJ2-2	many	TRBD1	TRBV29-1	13	TGCAGCGTAGTGACAGGGTTTACCGGGGAGCTGTTTTTT	CSVVTGFTGELFF
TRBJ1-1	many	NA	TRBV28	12	TGTGCCAGCAGTTCAGGACCCCCTGAAGCTTTCTTT	CASSSGPPEAFF
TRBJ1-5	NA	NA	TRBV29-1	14	TGCAGCGCGAGGGGAGATGGTCCTAATCAGCCCCAGCATTTT	CSARGDGPNQPQHF
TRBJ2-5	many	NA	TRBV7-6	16	TGTGCCAGCAGCAGAGGTACTACAGGGATTCAAGAGACCCAGTACTTC	CASSRGTTGIQETQYF
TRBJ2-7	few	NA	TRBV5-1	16	TGCGCCAGCAGCTTGGCCTCGGTAAGGGCTCCCTACGAGCAGTACTTC	CASSLASVRAPYEQYF
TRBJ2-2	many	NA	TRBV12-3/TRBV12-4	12	TGTGCCAGCTCGAGGAACACCGGGGAGCTGTTTTTT	CASSRNTGELFF
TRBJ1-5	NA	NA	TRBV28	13	TGTGCCAGCGTTAGGGTGGTCAATCAGCCCCAGCATTTT	CASVRVVNQPQHF
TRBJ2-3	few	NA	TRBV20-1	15	TGCAGTGCTAGACCCTTCGGGGGCAGAGGAGATACGCAGTATTTT	CSARPFGGRGDTQYF
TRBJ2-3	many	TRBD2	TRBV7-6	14	TGTGCCAGCAGCTTAAGCGGGATCACAGATACGCAGTATTTT	CASSLSGITDTQYF
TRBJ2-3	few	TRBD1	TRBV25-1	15	TGTGCCAGCAGCGCCGGGACAGGGGGCACAGATACGCAGTATTTT	CASSAGTGGTDTQYF
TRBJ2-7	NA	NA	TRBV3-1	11	TGTGCCAGCGGTCGGGCCTACGAGCAGTACTTC	CASGRAYEQYF
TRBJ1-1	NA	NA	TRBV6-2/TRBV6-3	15	TGTGCCAGCAGTAGACGTGAGCTCCTGGGCACTGAAGCTTTCTTT	CASSRRELLGTEAFF
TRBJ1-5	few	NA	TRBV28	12	TGTGCCAGCGGCCGAACGGAATGGCCCCAGCATTTT	CASGRTEWPQHF
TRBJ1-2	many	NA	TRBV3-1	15	TGTGCCAGCAGCCACCGACAGTTAGAGAACTATGGCTACACCTTC	CASSHRQLENYGYTF
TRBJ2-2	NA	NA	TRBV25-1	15	TGTGCCAGCAGTGAGAGTGTAGGAGGCGCCGGGGAGCTGTTTTTT	CASSESVGGAGELFF
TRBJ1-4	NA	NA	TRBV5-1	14	TGCGCCAGCAGCTCCCCTGCAACTAATGAAAAACTGTTTTTT	CASSSPATNEKLFF
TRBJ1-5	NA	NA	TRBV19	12	TGTGCCAGTAGTTTCTCCAGTCAGCCCCAGCATTTT	CASSFSSQPQHF
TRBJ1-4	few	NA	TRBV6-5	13	TGTGCCAGCCTGGGACGGCTAAATGAAAAACTGTTTTTT	CASLGRLNEKLFF
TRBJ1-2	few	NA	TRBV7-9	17	TGTGCCAGCAGCTTACGTGCAGGGAGGGAGTCGGACTATGGCTACACCTTC	CASSLRAGRESDYGYTF
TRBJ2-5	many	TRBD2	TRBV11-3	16	TGTGCCAGCAGCTGGGGGGGAGGAGGCCGCCAAGAGACCCAGTACTTC	CASSWGGGGRQETQYF
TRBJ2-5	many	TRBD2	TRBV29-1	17	TGCAGCGTTGAAGGCGTCCTAGCGGGAGCGTACCAAGAGACCCAGTACTTC	CSVEGVLAGAYQETQYF
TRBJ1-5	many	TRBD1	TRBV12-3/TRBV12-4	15	TGTGCCAGCGGAGGGCTTACAGGGGGCAATCAGCCCCAGCATTTT	CASGGLTGGNQPQHF
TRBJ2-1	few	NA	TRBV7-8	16	TGTGCCAGCAGCTTAGGTCTGGGATTCACCTACAATGAGCAGTTCTTC	CASSLGLGFTYNEQFF
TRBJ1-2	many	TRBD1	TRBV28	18	TGTGCCAGCAGCCGGGGCGATGGATTCGGACAGGACAGCTATGGCTACACCTTC	CASSRGDGFGQDSYGYTF
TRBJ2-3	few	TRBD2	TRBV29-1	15	TGCAGCGTTGCTCGCAGAGCGGGGGTGACAGATACGCAGTATTTT	CSVARRAGVTDTQYF
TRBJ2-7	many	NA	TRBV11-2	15	TGTGCCAGCAGCCCCCTCCGGGGGTTTCGGGGCGAGCAGTACTTC	CASSPLRGFRGEQYF
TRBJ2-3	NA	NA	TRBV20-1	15	TGCAGTGCTAGAGAGTCGGCGGTTCGAACAGATACGCAGTATTTT	CSARESAVRTDTQYF
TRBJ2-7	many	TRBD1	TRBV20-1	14	TGCAGTGCCGATGACAGGGTTTATTCCTACGAGCAGTACTTC	CSADDRVYSYEQYF
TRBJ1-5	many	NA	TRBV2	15	TGTGCCAGCAGTGATGGGGGCTCGGGCAATCAGCCCCAGCATTTT	CASSDGGSGNQPQHF
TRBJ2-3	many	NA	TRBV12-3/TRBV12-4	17	TGTGCCAGCAGTCACGGGGGGCAGGGGACCAGCGGAGATACGCAGTATTTT	CASSHGGQGTSGDTQYF